Sequencing of this T cell receptor beta chain was carried out in a study of CD8 T cells in ankylosing spondylitis (dated by TCRdb to about 2017). For context, the study as a whole: The study profiled T cell receptor beta repertoires in healthy donors and ankylosing spondylitis patients to find disease-linked TCR variants. In total, the full study cohort was made up of about 110 healthy donors and about two dozen ankylosing spondylitis patients. Peripheral blood samples were taken, and synovial fluid was additionally collected from ankylosing spondylitis patients.

Study-level results and caveats: A TCR beta motif made up of several highly homologous amino acid variants appeared to be characteristic of blood from ankylosing spondylitis patients. A CD8+ phenotype was shown by the disease-linked clones, which were found at relatively low frequencies in peripheral blood. According to the report, matched synovial fluid samples from ankylosing spondylitis patients were significantly enriched for the disease-linked clones. Some motif variants had previously been reported in the synovial fluid and blood of reactive arthritis patients, which suggests shared mechanisms of disease initiation.

From a lookup of the germline V gene (reference sequence), CDR1 and CDR2 are MNHEY and SMNVEV. The CDR3 holds 14 amino acids from the cysteine to the phenylalanine. The CDR3 DNA has 42 bases and is translated from base 1. The trim is 9 bases for V and 4 bases for J, with a gap of 19 bases between the germline ends. Sequenced using an Illumina HiSeq 2500. Quantitative 5'-RACE with molecular barcodes was the method used to prepare the TCR beta libraries. Processing in the source paper ran as follows. A new computational method, built on a probabilistic model of VDJ rearrangement, was used to identify disease-linked TCR variants. TCRdb reanalyzed the raw reads on its own, using fastp at Q25 for trimming and MiXCR for clone calling, and kept in-frame beta chains. Rows are unified per CDR3 protein, each entry keeping the most common DNA and genes. TCRdb, rather than the study authors, made the V and J calls. In all, the sample holds 700,000 to 1,000,000 distinct CDR3 sequences, and approximately 10% of those were seen once. Of the sample, about 0.5% falls within the top ten clones.

The table lists this clonotype with many counts. What this receptor recognizes is not known. The sample holds no much larger clone one base away, and base qualities are not on file. The sequence derives from a male donor with ankylosing spondylitis. The chain is assembled from TRBV27 and TRBJ2-7; the D gene is possibly TRBD1 or TRBD2, with 5 bases matching each. Material: blood, either unsorted or a sorted T cell fraction (not recorded which). In nucleotides, the sequence is TGTGCCAGATGGGGACCCGGCGGCTTGTACGAGCAGTACTTC. This is translated as CARWGPGGLYEQYF.